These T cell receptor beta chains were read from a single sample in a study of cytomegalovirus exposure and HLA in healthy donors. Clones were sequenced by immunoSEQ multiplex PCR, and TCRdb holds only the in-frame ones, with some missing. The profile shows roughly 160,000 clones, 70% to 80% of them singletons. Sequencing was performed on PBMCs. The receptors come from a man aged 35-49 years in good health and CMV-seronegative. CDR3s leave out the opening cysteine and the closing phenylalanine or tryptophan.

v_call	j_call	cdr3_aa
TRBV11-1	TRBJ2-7	ASSLGASGIAYEQY
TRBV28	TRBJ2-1	ASSLFPSTGGSEQF
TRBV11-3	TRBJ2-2	ASSSQGPGTGELF
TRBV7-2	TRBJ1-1	ASSLGSQGLVGAF
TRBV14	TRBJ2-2	ASSGATNTGELF
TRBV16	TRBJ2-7	ASSQEVNPSYEQY
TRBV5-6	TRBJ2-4	ASSLVGYDIQY
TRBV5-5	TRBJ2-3	ASSQGQGLGTDTQY
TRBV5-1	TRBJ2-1	ASSLRGGNNEQF
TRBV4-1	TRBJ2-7	ASSQELGGNGNEQY
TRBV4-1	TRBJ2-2	ASRPAQGRDTGELF
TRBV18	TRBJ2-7	ASSPEGSSLYEQY
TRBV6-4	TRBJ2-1	ASSVMASSYNEQF